Each of the 10 T cell receptor beta chains below was sequenced from the same sample in a study of OX40 agonist ivuxolimab in advanced cancers. TCRdb's table, derived via immunoSEQ multiplex PCR, lists solely in-frame clones and lacks some. The sample lists about 60,000 clones, 75% to 90% occurring once. Material: CD4+ or CD8+ T cells sorted from blood, obtained in a trial of the OX40 agonist ivuxolimab. The origin of the receptors is an adult with an advanced solid tumor such as melanoma, head and neck, liver or kidney cancer.

The sample holds one count of this clone. This chain connects TRBV11-2 to TRBJ1-4; D remains ambiguous. CDR1 is SGHAT and CDR2 is FQNNGV in the germline V gene. With 3 bases removed from V and 8 bases from J, the gap between germline ends came to 4 bases. The CDR3 runs to 11 residues. The CDR3 DNA follows: TGTGCCAGCAGCTTCGGGGAAAAACTGTTTTTT. Protein: CASSFGEKLFF.

V and J are TRBV20-1 and TRBJ1-2; D remains ambiguous. Germline V gene sequence: CDR1 DFQATT, CDR2 SNEGSKA (reference sequence). CDR3 length: 11 residues. Trimming pared 6 bases from V and 7 bases from J, leaving 12 bases between. The CDR3 reads CSATRFGGYTF. CDR3 DNA: TGCAGTGCGACAAGGTTTGGTGGCTACACCTTC.

The CDR3 sequence: CASTMGTSGRGETQYF. In DNA form, the CDR3 reads TGTGCCAGTACCATGGGAACTAGCGGGAGAGGGGAGACCCAGTACTTC. J is TRBJ2-5 and V is TRBV19, with 11 bases matching TRBD2. In germline, CDR1 is LNHDA, CDR2 SQIVND (reference sequence). The V gene end was trimmed by 7 bases and the J gene end by 5 bases; junction bases not matched to a gene: 12. The CDR3 has 16 amino acids.

This clone has a single count. The chain joins TRBV9 to TRBJ2-3; 9 bases are shared with TRBD1. The CDR3 consists of 14 residues. Germline V lookup: CDR1 SGDLS, CDR2 YYNGEE. V lost 3 bases and J lost 3; bases outside the gene matches: 2. The DNA for the CDR3 is TGTGCCAGCAGCGGGACAGGGGATACAGATACGCAGTATTTT. Its protein is CASSGTGDTDTQYF.

The chain is built from TRBV5-6 and TRBJ1-2, with 8 bases that match TRBD1. CDR1 SGHDT and CDR2 YYEEEE come from the germline V gene. V shed 3 bases, J shed 0 bases, and the junction held 10 bases outside the gene matches. The CDR3 covers 17 residues. The CDR3 bases are TGTGCCAGCAGCTGGAACAGGGGGATCTTAGCTAACTATGGCTACACCTTC. Translation: CASSWNRGILANYGYTF.

This clone has a single count. This rearrangement joins TRBV5-4 to TRBJ1-1, with 8 bases matching TRBD1. Germline CDR1 SGHNT, CDR2 YYREEE (reference sequence). With V trimmed by 4 bases and J by 0 bases, 2 bases remained unmatched. The CDR3 totals 14 residues. In DNA, the CDR3 is TGTGCCAGCAGCGACAGGGGTATGAACACTGAAGCTTTCTTT. This gives the protein CASSDRGMNTEAFF. The full variable domain, its missing parts supplied by reference TRBV5-4 and TRBJ1-1, is ETGVTQSPTHLIKTRGQQVTLRCSSQSGHNTVSWYQQALGQGPQFIFQYYREEENGRGNFPPRFSGLQFPNYSSELNVNALELDDSALYLCASSDRGMNTEAFFGQGTRLTVV.

This clone has just one count. The chain uses TRBV4-3 and TRBJ1-5, with D unclear. The germline V and J ends were trimmed by 0 bases and 2 bases, with 14 bases remaining between them. Germline CDR1 reads LGHNA; CDR2 reads YSLEER. The CDR3 loop spans 17 amino acids. Written as DNA, the CDR3 is TGCGCCAGCAGCCAAGATAGGGTGCTTACAGGCAATCAGCCCCAGCATTTT. This translates into CASSQDRVLTGNQPQHF.

The gene calls are TRBV19 and TRBJ1-4; no firm D call. This CDR3 region has 15 residues. Germline V gene sequence: CDR1 LNHDA, CDR2 SQIVND (reference sequence). V shed 7 bases and J shed 7 bases, with 19 bases lying between them. For the CDR3, the DNA is TGTGCCAGTACTTCAAACGGGCAGGTGGTTGAAAAACTGTTTTTT. Amino acids: CASTSNGQVVEKLFF.

This rearrangement joins TRBV2 to TRBJ2-7; D not certain. V lost 1 base, J lost 2 bases, and 9 bases lay in between. CDR1 and CDR2 from the germline V gene are SNHLY and FYNNEI. The CDR3 totals 14 residues. The CDR3 nucleotides are TGTGCCAGCAGTGAAGGAGGTACAGCCTACGAGCAGTACTTC. Its protein product is CASSEGGTAYEQYF.

The chain couples TRBV18 to TRBJ2-1; weak D call: TRBD2 (5 bases). The CDR3 consists of 17 residues. The germline V and J ends were trimmed by 0 bases and 3 bases, with 15 bases remaining between them. Germline CDR1 is KGHSH and CDR2 is LQKENI. CDR3 in amino acids: CASSPPLLEHNYNEQFF. The CDR3 DNA is TGTGCCAGCTCACCACCGTTACTAGAACATAACTACAATGAGCAGTTCTTC.